Following are 5 T cell receptor beta chains from one sample sequenced in a study of blood T cell repertoires in COVID-19. Profiling relied on immunoSEQ multiplex PCR, and the TCRdb table lists in-frame clones only, not all of them. The sample lists a few hundred thousand clones, 85% to 90% occurring once. Sequencing was done on a sample of PBMCs or T cells enriched from blood (not recorded which). These receptors originate from a woman aged 40 to 50 who had recovered from COVID-19.

This clone was seen a few times. The V gene is TRBV10-3, the J gene TRBJ2-1; TRBD2 matches 7 bases. Trimming cost V 0 bases and J 6 bases; bases outside gene matches: 8. CDR3 length: 16 residues. Looked up from germline, CDR1 is ENHRY and CDR2 is SYGVKD. The CDR3 here is CAISESAGELPNEQFF. The CDR3, as DNA: TGTGCCATCAGTGAGTCCGCGGGAGAGCTCCCCAATGAGCAGTTCTTC.

The chain is built from TRBV9 and TRBJ2-2; TRBD2 might be the D (6 bases). CDR3 length: 16 amino acids. Trimming shortened V by 3 bases and J by 0 bases, and 12 bases separated the two germline ends. Per germline, CDR1 SGDLS and CDR2 YYNGEE. In nucleotides, the CDR3 is TGTGCCAGCAGCGCCAGTAGCGGCACGAACACCGGGGAGCTGTTTTTT. Its protein product is CASSASSGTNTGELFF.

The rearrangement joins TRBV6-2 or TRBV6-3 to TRBJ1-1; TRBD1 agrees at 7 bases. The germline CDR1 and CDR2 sequences are MNHEY and SVGEGT. J was trimmed by 7 bases and V by 0 bases; bases with no gene match: 14. The CDR3 loop spans 17 amino acids. The CDR3 region has the DNA TGTGCCAGCAGTTACTCGAGCTCAACAGGGGACGGACGTGAAGCTTTCTTT. Translation: CASSYSSSTGDGREAFF.

This chain uses TRBV9 with TRBJ1-2, with D maybe TRBD1 (6 bases). This CDR3 has 14 amino acids. CDR1 and CDR2 (germline): SGDLS, YYNGEE. V dropped 0 bases and J dropped 11 bases, with 17 bases sitting between them. CDR3 region: CASSVDPTGTGYTF. The CDR3 bases are TGTGCCAGCAGCGTAGACCCAACAGGGACGGGGTACACCTTC.

This sequence joins TRBV18 and TRBJ1-2; D unresolved. This CDR3 contains 13 residues. V lost 0 bases and J 5 bases, leaving 7 bases between the germline ends. Germline CDR1 is KGHSH and CDR2 is LQKENI. In DNA, the CDR3 is TGTGCCAGCTCACCACCGGCGGAATATGGCTACACCTTC. Amino acid sequence: CASSPPAEYGYTF.